This note documents a single TCR beta chain sequence. The investigators amplified TCR beta CDR3 regions from RNA transcripts. The HTBI primer set was used in a first-round RT-PCR of the TCR CDR3. TCRdb used MiXCR to reprocess the multiplex PCR reads, holding one entry per CDR3 protein. The sample lists approximately 260,000 distinct CDR3 sequences, approximately 14% occurring once. Hyperthyroidism was newly diagnosed in patients aged 18 to 65 (duration under 2 months). Patients having uncontrolled infection, another autoimmune disease, pregnancy or lactation were not included. Ahead of any ophthalmopathy symptoms, the blood sample was obtained at the first diagnosis of hyperthyroidism. PBMCs were sourced from more than 9 ml fresh peripheral blood. The data derive from a study of T cells in Graves' hyperthyroidism and ophthalmopathy. V was trimmed by 0 bases and J by 14 bases, leaving 14 bases between them. Germline V gene lookup returns CDR1 SGHVS and CDR2 FNYEAQ. The CDR3 has 14 amino acids.

The V and J genes are TRBV7-6 and TRBJ1-6; D is undetermined. The sequenced sample consisted of blood. The TCR sequence derives from a woman aged 50 to 65 with Graves' hyperthyroidism that later progressed to Graves' ophthalmopathy. The CDR3 region is CASSLAVGSSSLHF. The CDR3 nucleotides read TGTGCCAGCAGCTTAGCGGTCGGGTCTTCGTCCCTCCACTTT. Combining the CDR3 with reference TRBV7-6 and TRBJ1-6 gives the whole variable domain GAGVSQSPRYKVTKRGQDVALRCDPISGHVSLYWYRQALGQGPEFLTYFNYEAQQDKSGLPNDRFSAERPEGSISTLTIQRTEQRDSAMYRCASSLAVGSSSLHFGNGTRLTVT.